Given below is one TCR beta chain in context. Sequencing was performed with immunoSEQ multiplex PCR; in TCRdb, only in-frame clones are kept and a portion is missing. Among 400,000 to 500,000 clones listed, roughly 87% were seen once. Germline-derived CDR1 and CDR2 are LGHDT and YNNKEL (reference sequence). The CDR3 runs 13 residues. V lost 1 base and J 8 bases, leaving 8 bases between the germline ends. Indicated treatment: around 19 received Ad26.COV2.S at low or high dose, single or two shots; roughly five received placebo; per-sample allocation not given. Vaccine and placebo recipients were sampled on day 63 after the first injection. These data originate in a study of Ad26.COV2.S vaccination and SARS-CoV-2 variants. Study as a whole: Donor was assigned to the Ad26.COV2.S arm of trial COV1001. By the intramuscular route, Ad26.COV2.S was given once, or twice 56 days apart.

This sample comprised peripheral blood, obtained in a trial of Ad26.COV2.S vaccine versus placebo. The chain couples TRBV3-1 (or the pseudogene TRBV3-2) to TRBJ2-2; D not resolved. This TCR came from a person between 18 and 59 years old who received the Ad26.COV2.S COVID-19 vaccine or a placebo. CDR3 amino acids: CASSQVLLGELFF. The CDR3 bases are TGTGCCAGCAGCCAAGTTCTACTGGGGGAGCTGTTTTTT.